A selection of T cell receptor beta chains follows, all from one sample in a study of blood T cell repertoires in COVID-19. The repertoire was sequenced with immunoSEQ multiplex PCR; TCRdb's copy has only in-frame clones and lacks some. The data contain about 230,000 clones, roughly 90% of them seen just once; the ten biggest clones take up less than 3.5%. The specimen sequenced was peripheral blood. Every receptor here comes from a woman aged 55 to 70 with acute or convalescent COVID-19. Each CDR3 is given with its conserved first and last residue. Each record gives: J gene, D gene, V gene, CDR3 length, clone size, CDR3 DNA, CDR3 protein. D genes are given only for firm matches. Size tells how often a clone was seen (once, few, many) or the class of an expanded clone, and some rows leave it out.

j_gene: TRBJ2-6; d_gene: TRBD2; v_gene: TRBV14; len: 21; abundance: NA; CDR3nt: TGTGCCAGCAGCCAAGGAGGAAGACTAGCGGATTTGAATTCTGGGGCCAACGTCCTGACTTTC; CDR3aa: CASSQGGRLADLNSGANVLTF
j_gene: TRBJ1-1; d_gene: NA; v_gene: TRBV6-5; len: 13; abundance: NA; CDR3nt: TGTGCCAGCAGCCGGGGACAAAACACTGAAGCTTTCTTT; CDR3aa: CASSRGQNTEAFF
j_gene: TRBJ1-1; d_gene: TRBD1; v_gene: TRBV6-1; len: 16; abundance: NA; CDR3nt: TGTGCCAGCAGTGCGAGGAGGGGGCTCATGAACACTGAAGCTTTCTTT; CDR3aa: CASSARRGLMNTEAFF
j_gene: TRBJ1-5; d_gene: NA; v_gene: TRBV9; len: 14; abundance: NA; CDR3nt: TGTGCCAGCAGCGCAGGGATGAGCAATCAGCCCCAGCATTTT; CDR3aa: CASSAGMSNQPQHF
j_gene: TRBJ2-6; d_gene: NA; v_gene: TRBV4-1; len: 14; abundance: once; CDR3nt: TGCGCCAGCGGGAGGGGGAGTGGGGCCAACGTCCTGACTTTC; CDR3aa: CASGRGSGANVLTF
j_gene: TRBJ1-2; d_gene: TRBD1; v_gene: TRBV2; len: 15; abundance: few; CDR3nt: TGTGCCAGCAGGACCGAGGGGGCGGTCGGCTATGGCTACACCTTC; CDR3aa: CASRTEGAVGYGYTF
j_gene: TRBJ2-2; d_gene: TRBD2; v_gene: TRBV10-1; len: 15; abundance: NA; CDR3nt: TGCGCCAGCAGTGAAAGCGGGAGGTCCACCGGGGAGCTGTTTTTT; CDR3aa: CASSESGRSTGELFF
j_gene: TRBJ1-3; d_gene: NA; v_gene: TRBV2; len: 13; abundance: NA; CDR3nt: TGTGCCAGCAGACAGAGCTCTGGAAACACCATATATTTT; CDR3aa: CASRQSSGNTIYF
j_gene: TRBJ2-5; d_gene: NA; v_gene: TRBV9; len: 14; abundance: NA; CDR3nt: TGTGCCAGCAGCGCCATGTCGATAGCAGAGACCCAGTACTTC; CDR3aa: CASSAMSIAETQYF
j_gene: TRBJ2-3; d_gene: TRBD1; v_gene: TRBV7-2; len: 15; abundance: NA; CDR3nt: TGTGCCAGCAGCTTAGGGGGACAGCTGGCAGATACGCAGTATTTT; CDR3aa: CASSLGGQLADTQYF
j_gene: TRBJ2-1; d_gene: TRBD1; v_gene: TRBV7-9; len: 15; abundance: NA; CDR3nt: TGTGCCAGCAGCTTAGATGGGACAGGGGGCGATGAGCAGTTCTTC; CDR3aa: CASSLDGTGGDEQFF
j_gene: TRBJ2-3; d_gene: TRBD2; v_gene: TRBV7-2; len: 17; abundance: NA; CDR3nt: TGTGCCAGCAGCTCGGATCTAGCGGGAGGAAGACGTACCACGCAGTATTTT; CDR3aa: CASSSDLAGGRRTTQYF
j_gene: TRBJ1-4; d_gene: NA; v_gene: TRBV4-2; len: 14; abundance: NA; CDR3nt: TGTGCCAGCAGCCAAGTCCAGGGGTATGAAAAACTGTTTTTT; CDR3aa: CASSQVQGYEKLFF
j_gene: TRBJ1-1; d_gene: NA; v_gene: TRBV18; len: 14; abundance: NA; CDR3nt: TGTGCCAGCCGCGCAGGGCGGATGAACACTGAAGCTTTCTTT; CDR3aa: CASRAGRMNTEAFF
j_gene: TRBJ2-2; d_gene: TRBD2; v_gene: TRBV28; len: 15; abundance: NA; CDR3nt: TGTGCCAGCAGTTCTAGCGGGATACTTCCCGGGGAGCTGTTTTTT; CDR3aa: CASSSSGILPGELFF
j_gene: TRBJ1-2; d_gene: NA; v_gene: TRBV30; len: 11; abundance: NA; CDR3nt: TGTGCCTGGAGTGTGAGTCGAGGCTACACCTTC; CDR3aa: CAWSVSRGYTF
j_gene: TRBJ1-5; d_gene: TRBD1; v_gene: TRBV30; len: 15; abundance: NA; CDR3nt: TGTGCCTGGAGTTCTCAGGGGGGAATTGTTCAGCCCCAGCATTTT; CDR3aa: CAWSSQGGIVQPQHF
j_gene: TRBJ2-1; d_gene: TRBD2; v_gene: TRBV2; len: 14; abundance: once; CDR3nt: TGTGCCAGCAGTGCTAGCGGGGGGAATTATGAGCAGTTCTTC; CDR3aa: CASSASGGNYEQFF
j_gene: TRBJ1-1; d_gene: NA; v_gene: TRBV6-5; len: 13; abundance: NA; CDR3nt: TGTGCCAGCAGTTTAGCTCAGAACACTGAAGCTTTCTTT; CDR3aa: CASSLAQNTEAFF
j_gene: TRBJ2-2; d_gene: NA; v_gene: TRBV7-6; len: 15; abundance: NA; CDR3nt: TGTGCCAGCAGCGGCAGGGGCAAGGGGGCCGGGGAGCTGTTTTTT; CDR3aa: CASSGRGKGAGELFF
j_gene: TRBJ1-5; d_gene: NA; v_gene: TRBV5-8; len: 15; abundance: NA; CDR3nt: TGTGCCAGCAGCCCCTGGCGGGGGAGCAATCAGCCCCAGCATTTT; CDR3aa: CASSPWRGSNQPQHF
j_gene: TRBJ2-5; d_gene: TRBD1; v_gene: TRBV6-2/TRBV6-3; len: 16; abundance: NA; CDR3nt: TGTGCCAGCAGTTATTCCGGACAGGCCACCAAAGAGACCCAGTACTTC; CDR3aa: CASSYSGQATKETQYF
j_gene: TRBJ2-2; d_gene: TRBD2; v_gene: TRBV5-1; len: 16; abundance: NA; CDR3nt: TGCGCCAGCAGCTCCCGGACTAGCGGCCCGGCCGGGGAGCTGTTTTTT; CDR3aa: CASSSRTSGPAGELFF
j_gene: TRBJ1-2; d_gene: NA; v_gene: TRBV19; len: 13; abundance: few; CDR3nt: TGTGCCAGTAGTATAGTTGGCGGGTATGGCTACACCTTC; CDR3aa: CASSIVGGYGYTF
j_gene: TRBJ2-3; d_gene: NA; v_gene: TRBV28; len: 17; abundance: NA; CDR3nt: TGTGCCAGCAGTACCGAAGTAGCCCGAGGAAGAACGGATACGCAGTATTTT; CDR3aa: CASSTEVARGRTDTQYF
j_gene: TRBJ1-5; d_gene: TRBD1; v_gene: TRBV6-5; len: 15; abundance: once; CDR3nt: TGTGCCAGCACCGGGACAGGGAGGAGGGATCAGCCCCAGCATTTT; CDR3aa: CASTGTGRRDQPQHF
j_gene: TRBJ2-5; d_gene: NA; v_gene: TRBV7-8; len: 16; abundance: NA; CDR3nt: TGTGCCAGCAGCTCCCACCTGGCAGGGCCCCAAGAGACCCAGTACTTC; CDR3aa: CASSSHLAGPQETQYF
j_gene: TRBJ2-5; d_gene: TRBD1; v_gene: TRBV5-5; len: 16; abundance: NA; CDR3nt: TGTGCCAGCAGCGGAGGGCAGGGGGCCGTAGGAGAGACCCAGTACTTC; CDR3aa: CASSGGQGAVGETQYF
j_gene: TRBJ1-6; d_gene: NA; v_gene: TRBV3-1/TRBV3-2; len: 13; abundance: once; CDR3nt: TGTGCCAGCAGGAGATCCTATAATTCACCCCTCCACTTT; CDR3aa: CASRRSYNSPLHF
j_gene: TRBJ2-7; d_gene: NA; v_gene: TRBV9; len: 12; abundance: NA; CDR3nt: TGTGCCAGCAGCGTAGAAGTCGGCGAGCAGTACTTC; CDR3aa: CASSVEVGEQYF
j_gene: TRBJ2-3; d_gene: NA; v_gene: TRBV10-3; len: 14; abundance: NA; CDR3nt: TGTGCCATCAGTGGGGCGATCAATACAGATACGCAGTATTTT; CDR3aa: CAISGAINTDTQYF
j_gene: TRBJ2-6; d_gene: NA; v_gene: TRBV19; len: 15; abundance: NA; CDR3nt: TGTGCCAGTAGTAAGGTCTCTCTGGGCGCCAACGTCCTGACTTTC; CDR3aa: CASSKVSLGANVLTF
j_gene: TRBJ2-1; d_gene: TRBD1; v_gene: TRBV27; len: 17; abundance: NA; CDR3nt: TGTGCCAGCAGTTCCAGGGGGACAGGAAACCCCTACAATGAGCAGTTCTTC; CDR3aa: CASSSRGTGNPYNEQFF
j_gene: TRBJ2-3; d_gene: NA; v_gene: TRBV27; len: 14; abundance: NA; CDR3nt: TGTGCCAGCAGGCTAGGGGGGGCGGGAGATACGCAGTATTTT; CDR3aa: CASRLGGAGDTQYF
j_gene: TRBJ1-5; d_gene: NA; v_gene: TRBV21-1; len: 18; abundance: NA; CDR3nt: TGTGCCAGCAGCAAATTCGTTAGGACAGGGGCTAGGAATCAGCCCCAGCATTTT; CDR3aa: CASSKFVRTGARNQPQHF
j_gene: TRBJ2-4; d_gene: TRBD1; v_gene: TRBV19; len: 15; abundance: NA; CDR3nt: TGTGCCAGTAGGCGGACAGGGCAAACCAAAAACATTCAGTACTTC; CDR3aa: CASRRTGQTKNIQYF